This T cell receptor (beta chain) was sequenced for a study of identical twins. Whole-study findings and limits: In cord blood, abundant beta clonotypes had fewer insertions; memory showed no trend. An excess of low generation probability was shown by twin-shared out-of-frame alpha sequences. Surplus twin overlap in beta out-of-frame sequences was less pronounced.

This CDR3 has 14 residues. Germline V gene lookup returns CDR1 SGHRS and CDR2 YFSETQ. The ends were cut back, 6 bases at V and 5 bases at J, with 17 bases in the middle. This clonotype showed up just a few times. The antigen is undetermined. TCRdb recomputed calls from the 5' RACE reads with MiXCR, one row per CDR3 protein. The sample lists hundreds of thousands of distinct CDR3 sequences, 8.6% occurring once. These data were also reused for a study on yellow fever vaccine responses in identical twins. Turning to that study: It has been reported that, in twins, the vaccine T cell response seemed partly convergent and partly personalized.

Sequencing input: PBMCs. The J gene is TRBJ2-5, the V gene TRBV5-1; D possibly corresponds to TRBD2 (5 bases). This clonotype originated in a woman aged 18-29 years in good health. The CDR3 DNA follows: TGCGCCAGCAAGGGAGAAGCTTTAGGGGAGACCCAGTACTTC. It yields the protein CASKGEALGETQYF.